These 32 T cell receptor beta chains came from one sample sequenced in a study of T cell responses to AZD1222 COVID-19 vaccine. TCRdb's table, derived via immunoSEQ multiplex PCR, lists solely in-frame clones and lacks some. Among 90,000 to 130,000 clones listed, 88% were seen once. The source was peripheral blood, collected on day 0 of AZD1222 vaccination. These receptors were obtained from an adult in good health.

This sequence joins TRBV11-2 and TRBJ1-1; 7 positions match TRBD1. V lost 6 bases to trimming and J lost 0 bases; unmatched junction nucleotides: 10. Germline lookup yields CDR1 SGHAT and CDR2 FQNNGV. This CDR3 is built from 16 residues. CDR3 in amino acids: CASRAGGALMNTEAFF. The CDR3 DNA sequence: TGTGCCAGCAGGGCAGGGGGAGCGCTTATGAACACTGAAGCTTTCTTT.

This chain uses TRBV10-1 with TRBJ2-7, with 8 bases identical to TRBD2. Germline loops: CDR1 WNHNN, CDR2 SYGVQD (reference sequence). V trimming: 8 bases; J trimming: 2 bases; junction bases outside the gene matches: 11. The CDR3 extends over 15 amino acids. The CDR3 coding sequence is TGCGCCAGCTCCGGTGGTCGGGAGGGCCCCTACGAGCAGTACTTC. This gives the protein CASSGGREGPYEQYF.

The CDR3 protein is CAWSLGGSEQYF. DNA of the CDR3: TGTGCCTGGAGTCTAGGGGGTAGTGAGCAGTACTTC. The J gene is TRBJ2-7, the V gene TRBV30; tentative D call: TRBD1 (6 bases). V was pared by 2 bases and J by 7 bases, with 12 bases between. The CDR3 length is 12 residues. Germline lookup yields CDR1 GTSNPN and CDR2 SVGIG (reference sequence).

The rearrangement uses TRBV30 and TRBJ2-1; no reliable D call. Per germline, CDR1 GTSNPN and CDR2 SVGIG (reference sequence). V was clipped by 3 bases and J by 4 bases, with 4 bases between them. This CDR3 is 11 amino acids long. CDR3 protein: CAWRQYNEQFF. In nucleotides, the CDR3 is TGTGCCTGGAGGCAGTACAATGAGCAGTTCTTC.

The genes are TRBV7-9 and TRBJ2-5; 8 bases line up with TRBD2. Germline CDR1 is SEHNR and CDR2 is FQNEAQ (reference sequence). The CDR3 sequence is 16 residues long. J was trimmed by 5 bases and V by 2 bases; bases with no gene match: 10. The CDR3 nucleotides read TGTGCCAGCAGCTTATTAATTTCGGGGGGGTCGGAGACCCAGTACTTC. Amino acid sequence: CASSLLISGGSETQYF.

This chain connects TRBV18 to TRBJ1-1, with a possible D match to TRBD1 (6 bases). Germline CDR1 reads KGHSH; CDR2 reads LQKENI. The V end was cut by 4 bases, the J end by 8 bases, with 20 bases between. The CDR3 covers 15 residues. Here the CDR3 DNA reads TGTGCCAGCTCACTTTCTACAGGGTCAGGGGAGGAAGCTTTCTTT. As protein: CASSLSTGSGEEAFF.

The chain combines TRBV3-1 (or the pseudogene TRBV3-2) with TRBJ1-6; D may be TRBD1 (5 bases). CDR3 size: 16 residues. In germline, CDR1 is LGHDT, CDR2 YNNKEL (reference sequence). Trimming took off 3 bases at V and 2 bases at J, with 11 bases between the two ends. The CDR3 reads CASSQTDSPYNSPLHF. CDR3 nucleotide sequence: TGTGCCAGCAGCCAGACAGACAGCCCCTATAATTCACCCCTCCACTTT.

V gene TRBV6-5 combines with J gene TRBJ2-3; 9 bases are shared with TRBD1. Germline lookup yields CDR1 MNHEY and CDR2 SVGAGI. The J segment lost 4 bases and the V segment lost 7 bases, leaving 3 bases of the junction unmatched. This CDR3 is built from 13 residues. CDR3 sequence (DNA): TGTGCCAGCATTCGGACAGGGGCAGATACGCAGTATTTT. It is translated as CASIRTGADTQYF.

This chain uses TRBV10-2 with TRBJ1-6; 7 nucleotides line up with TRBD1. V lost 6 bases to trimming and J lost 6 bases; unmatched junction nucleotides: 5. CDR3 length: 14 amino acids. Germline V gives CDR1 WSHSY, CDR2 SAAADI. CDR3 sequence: CASRTGSSNSPLHF. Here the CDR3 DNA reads TGCGCCAGCAGGACAGGGTCAAGTAATTCACCCCTCCACTTT.

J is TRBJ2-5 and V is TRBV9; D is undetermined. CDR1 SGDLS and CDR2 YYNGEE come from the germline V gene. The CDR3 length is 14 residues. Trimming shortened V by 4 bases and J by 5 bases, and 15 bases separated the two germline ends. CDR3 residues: CASSPRAGRETQYF. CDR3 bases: TGTGCCAGCAGCCCCCGAGCCGGACGGGAGACCCAGTACTTC.

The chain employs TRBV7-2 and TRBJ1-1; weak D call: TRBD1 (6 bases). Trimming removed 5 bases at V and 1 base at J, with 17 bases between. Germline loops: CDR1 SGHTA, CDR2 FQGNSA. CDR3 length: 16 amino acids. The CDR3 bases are TGTGCCAGCAGCCCGCTGCAGGGGTCCCGGAACACTGAAGCTTTCTTT. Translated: CASSPLQGSRNTEAFF.

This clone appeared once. CDR3 amino acids: CASSPGGGTEAFF. For the CDR3, the DNA is TGTGCCAGCAGCCCAGGTGGCGGGACTGAAGCTTTCTTT. The chain links TRBV4-2 to TRBJ1-1; D gene ambiguous. The germline V and J ends were trimmed by 4 bases and 5 bases, with 11 bases remaining between them. Germline CDR1 reads LGHNA; CDR2 reads YNFKEQ. CDR3 size: 13 residues.

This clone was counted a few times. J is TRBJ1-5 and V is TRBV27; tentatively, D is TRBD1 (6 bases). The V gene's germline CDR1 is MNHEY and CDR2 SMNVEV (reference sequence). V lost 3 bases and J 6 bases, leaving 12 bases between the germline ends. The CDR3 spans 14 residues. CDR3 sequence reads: CASSFGGAAQPQHF. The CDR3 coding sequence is TGTGCCAGCAGTTTTGGGGGGGCAGCTCAGCCCCAGCATTTT.

The CDR3 DNA reads as TGTGCCAGCAGGCACGAACCCGCTGAAGCTTTCTTT. This translates into CASRHEPAEAFF. V usage is TRBV3-1 (or the pseudogene TRBV3-2) and J usage is TRBJ1-1; D gene ambiguous. The CDR3 is 12 residues long. Germline V gives CDR1 LGHDT, CDR2 YNNKEL (reference sequence). V was trimmed by 6 bases and J by 6 bases, leaving 11 bases between them.

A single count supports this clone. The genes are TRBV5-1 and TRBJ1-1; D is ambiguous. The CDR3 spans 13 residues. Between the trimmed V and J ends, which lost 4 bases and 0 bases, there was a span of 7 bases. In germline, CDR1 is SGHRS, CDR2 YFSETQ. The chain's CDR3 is CASSIDVNTEAFF. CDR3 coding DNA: TGCGCCAGCAGCATAGATGTGAACACTGAAGCTTTCTTT.

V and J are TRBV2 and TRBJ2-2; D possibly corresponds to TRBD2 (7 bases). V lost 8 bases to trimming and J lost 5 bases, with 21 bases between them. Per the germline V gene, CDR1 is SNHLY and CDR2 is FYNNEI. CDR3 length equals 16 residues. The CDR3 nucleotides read TGTGCCAGCTCTTGGGGGGGGACATATAGGACCGGGGAGCTGTTTTTT. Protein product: CASSWGGTYRTGELFF.

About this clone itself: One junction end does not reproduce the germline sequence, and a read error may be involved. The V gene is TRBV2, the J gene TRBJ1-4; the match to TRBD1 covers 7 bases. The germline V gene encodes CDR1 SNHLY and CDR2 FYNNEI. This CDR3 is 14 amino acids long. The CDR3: CASSEDRVNEKLFF. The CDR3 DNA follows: TGTGCCAGCAGCGAAGACAGGGTTAATGAAAAACTGTTTTTT.

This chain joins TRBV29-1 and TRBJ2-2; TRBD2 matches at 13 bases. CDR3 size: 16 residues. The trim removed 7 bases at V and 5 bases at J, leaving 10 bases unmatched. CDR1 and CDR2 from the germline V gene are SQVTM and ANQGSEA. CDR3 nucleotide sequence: TGCAGCGGAACTAGCGGGGGGGCCGGAGGGACCGGGGAGCTGTTTTTT. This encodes CSGTSGGAGGTGELFF.

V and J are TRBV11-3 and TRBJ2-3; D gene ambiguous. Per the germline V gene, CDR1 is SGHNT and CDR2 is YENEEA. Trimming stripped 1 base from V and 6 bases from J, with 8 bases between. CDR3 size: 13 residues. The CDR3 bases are TGTGCCAGCAGCTTAGGTCCCTCCGATACGCAGTATTTT. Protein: CASSLGPSDTQYF.

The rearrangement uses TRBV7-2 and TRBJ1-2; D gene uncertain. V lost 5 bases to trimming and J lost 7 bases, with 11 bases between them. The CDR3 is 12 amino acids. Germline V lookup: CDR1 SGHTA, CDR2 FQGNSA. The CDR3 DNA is TGTGCCAGCAGCGGTGCATTACTTGGCTACACCTTC. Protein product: CASSGALLGYTF.

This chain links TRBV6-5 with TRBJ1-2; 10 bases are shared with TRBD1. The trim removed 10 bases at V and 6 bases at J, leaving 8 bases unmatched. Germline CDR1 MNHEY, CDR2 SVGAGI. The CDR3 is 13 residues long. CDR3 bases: TGTGCCACGGGGGGGGACAGGGGCAATGGCTACACCTTC. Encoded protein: CATGGDRGNGYTF.

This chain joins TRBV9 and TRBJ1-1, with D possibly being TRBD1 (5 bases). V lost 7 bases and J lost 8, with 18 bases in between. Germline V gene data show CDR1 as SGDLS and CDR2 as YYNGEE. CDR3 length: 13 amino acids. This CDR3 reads CASSDDRPREAFF. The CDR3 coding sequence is TGTGCCAGCTCTGACGACAGACCGAGAGAAGCTTTCTTT.

CDR3 nucleotides: TGTGCCAGCAGTCCAGGGGTCGGGGGCACTGAAGCTTTCTTT. This translates into CASSPGVGGTEAFF. The V call is TRBV7-6, the J call TRBJ1-1, with TRBD1 as a possible D gene (6 bases). This CDR3 has 14 residues. The V gene's germline CDR1 is SGHVS and CDR2 FNYEAQ. V gave up 6 bases and J gave up 4 bases, with 15 bases separating them.

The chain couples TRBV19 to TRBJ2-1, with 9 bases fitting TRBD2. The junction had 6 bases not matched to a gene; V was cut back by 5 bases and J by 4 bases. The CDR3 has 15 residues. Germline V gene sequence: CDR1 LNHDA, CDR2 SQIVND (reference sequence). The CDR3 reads CASSVAGVSYNEQFF. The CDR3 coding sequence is TGTGCCAGTAGTGTAGCGGGAGTGTCTTACAATGAGCAGTTCTTC.

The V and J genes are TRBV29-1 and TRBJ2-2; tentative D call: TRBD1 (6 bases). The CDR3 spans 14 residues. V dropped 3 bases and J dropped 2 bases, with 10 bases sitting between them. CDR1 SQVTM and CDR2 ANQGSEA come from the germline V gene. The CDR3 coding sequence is TGCAGCGTTGAGGGACACCAAAACACCGGGGAGCTGTTTTTT. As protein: CSVEGHQNTGELFF.

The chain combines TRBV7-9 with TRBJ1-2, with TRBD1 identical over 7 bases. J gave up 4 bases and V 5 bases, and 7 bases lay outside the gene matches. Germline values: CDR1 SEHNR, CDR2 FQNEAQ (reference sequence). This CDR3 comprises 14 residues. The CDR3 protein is CASSQGQVPYGYTF. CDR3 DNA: TGTGCCAGCAGCCAAGGACAGGTCCCCTATGGCTACACCTTC. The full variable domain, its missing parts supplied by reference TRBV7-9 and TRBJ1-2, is DTGVSQNPRHKITKRGQNVTFRCDPISEHNRLYWYRQTLGQGPEFLTYFQNEAQLEKSRLLSDRFSAERPKGSFSTLEIQRTEQGDSAMYLCASSQGQVPYGYTFGSGTRLTVV.

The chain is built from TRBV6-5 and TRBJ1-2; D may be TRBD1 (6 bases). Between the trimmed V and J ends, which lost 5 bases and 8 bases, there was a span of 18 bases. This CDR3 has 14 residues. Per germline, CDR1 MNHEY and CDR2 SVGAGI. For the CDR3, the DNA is TGTGCCAGCAGTCCGGACAGAGGCTATGGGGGCTACACCTTC. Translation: CASSPDRGYGGYTF.

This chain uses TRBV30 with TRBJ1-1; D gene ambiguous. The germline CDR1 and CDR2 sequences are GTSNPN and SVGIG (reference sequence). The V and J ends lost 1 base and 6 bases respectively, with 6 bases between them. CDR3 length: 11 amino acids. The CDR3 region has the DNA TGTGCCTGGAGTGAGTGGGCTGAAGCTTTCTTT. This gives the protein CAWSEWAEAFF.

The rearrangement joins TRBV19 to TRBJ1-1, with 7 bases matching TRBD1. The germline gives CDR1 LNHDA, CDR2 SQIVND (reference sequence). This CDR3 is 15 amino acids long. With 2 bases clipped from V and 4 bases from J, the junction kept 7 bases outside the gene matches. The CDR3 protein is CASSIFPPGGTEAFF. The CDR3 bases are TGTGCCAGTAGTATATTCCCTCCAGGGGGCACTGAAGCTTTCTTT. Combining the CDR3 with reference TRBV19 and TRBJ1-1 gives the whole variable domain DGGITQSPKYLFRKEGQNVTLSCEQNLNHDAMYWYRQDPGQGLRLIYYSQIVNDFQKGDIAEGYSVSREKKESFPLTVTSAQKNPTAFYLCASSIFPPGGTEAFFGQGTRLTVV.

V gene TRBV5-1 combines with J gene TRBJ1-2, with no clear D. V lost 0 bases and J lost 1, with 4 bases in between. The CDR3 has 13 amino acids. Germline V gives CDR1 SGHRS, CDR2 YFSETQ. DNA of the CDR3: TGCGCCAGCAGCTTGGAGCTTAACTATGGCTACACCTTC. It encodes CASSLELNYGYTF.

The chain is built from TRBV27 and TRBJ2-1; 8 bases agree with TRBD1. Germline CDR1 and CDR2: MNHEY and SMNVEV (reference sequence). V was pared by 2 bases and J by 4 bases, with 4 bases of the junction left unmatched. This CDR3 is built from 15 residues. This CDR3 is CASSLAGGGYNEQFF. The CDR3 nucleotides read TGTGCCAGCAGTTTAGCAGGGGGCGGATACAATGAGCAGTTCTTC.

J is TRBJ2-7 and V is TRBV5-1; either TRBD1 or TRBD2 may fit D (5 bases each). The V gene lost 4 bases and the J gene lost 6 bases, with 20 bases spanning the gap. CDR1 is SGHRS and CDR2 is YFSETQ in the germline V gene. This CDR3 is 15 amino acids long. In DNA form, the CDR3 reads TGCGCCAGCAGCCCCGGGACGGCGTCGGCCGTCGAGCAGTACTTC. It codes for CASSPGTASAVEQYF.